This T cell receptor (beta chain) was documented in a study of T cells in localized non-small cell lung cancer. Sequencing used immunoSEQ multiplex PCR; TCRdb keeps in-frame clones, though not all of them. The sample yields tens of thousands of clones, 70% to 90% seen once. The V and J ends lost 4 bases and 5 bases, in that order; junction bases with no gene match: 5. Germline CDR1 is SGHRS and CDR2 is YFSETQ. This CDR3 has 14 residues. The sequence came from a woman aged 35-75 years with stage I squamous cell lung carcinoma. Material: peripheral blood, obtained before any cancer treatment. The rearrangement links TRBV5-1 to TRBJ2-5; 10 positions match TRBD2. CDR3 coding DNA: TGCGCCAGCAGCACTAGCGGGGTAGGGGAGACCCAGTACTTC. Translated: CASSTSGVGETQYF.